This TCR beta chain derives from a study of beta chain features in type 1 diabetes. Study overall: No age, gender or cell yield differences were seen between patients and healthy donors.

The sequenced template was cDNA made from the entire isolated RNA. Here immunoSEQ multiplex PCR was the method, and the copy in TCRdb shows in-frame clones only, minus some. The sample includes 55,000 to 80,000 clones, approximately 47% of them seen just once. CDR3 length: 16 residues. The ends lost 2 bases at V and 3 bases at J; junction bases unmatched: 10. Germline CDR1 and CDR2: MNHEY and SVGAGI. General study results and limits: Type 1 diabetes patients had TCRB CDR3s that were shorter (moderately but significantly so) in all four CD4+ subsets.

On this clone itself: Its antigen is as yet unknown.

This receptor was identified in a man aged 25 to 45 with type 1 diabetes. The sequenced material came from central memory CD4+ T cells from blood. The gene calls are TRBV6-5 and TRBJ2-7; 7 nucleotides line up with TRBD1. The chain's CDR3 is CASSYGPPGQHYEQYF. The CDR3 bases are TGTGCCAGCAGTTACGGCCCCCCGGGACAGCACTACGAGCAGTACTTC.